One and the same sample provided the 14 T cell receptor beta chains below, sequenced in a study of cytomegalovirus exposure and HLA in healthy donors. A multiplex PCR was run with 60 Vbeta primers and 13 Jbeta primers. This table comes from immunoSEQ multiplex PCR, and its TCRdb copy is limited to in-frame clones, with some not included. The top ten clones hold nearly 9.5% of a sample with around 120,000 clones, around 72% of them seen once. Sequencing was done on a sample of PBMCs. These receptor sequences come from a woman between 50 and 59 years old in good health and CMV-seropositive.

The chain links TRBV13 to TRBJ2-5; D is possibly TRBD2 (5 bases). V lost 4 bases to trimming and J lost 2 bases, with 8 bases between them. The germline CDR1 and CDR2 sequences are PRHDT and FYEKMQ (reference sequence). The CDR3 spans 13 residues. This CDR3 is CASSSGVQETQYF. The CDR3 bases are TGTGCCAGCAGCTCCGGGGTACAAGAGACCCAGTACTTC.

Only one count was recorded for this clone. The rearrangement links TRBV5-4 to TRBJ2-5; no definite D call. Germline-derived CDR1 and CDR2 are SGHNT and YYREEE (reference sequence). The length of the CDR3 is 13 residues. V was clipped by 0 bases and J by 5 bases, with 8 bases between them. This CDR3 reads CASSLAMRETQYF. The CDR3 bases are TGTGCCAGCAGCTTGGCGATGAGGGAGACCCAGTACTTC. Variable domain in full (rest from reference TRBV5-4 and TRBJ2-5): ETGVTQSPTHLIKTRGQQVTLRCSSQSGHNTVSWYQQALGQGPQFIFQYYREEENGRGNFPPRFSGLQFPNYSSELNVNALELDDSALYLCASSLAMRETQYFGPGTRLLVL.

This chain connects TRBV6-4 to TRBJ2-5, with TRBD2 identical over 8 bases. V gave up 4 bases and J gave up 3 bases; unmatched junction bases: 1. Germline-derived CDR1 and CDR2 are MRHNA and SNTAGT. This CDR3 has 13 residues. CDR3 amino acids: CASSAAGEETQYF. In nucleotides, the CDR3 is TGTGCCAGCAGTGCAGCGGGAGAAGAGACCCAGTACTTC.

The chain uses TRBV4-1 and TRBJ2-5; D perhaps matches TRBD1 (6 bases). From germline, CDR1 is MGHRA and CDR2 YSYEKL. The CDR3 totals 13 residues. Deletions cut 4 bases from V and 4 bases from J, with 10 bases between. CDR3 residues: CASSLTGLETQYF. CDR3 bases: TGCGCCAGCAGCCTAACAGGGCTAGAGACCCAGTACTTC.

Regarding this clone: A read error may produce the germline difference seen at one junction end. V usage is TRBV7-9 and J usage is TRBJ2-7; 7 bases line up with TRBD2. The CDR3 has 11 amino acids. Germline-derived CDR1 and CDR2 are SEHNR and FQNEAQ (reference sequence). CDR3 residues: CSSSLGREAYF. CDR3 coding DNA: TGTTCCAGCAGCTTAGGACGGGAGGCCTACTTC. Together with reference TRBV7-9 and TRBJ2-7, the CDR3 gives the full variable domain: DTGVSQNPRHKITKRGQNVTFRCDPISEHNRLYWYRQTLGQGPEFLTYFQNEAQLEKSRLLSDRFSAERPKGSFSTLEIQRTEQGDSAMYLCSSSLGREAYFGPGTRLTVT.

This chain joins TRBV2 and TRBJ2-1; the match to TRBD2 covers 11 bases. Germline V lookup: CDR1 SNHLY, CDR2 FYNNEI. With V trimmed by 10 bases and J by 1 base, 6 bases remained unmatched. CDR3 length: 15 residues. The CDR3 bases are TGTGCCACGCTTAGCGGGGGGGGGTCCTACAATGAGCAGTTCTTC. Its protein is CATLSGGGSYNEQFF.

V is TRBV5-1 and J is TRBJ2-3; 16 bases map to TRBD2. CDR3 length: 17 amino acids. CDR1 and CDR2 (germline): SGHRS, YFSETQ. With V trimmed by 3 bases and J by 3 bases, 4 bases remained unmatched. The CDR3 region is CASSSGTSGGATDTQYF. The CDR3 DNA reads TGCGCCAGCAGCTCGGGGACTAGCGGGGGGGCGACAGATACGCAGTATTTT.

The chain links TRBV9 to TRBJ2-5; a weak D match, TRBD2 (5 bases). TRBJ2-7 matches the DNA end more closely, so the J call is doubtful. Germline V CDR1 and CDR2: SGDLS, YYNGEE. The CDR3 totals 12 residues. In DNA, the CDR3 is TGTGCCAGCAGCGTAGCCGGGAACGAGCAGTACTTC. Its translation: CASSVAGNEQYF.

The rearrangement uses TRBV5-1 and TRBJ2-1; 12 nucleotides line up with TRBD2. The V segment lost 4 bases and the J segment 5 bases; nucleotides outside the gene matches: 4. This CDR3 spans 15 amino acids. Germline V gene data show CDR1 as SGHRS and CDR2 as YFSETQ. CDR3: CASSTTSGSNNEQFF. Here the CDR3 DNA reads TGCGCCAGCAGCACGACTAGCGGGAGTAACAATGAGCAGTTCTTC. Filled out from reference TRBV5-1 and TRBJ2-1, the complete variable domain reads KAGVTQTPRYLIKTRGQQVTLSCSPISGHRSVSWYQQTPGQGLQFLFEYFSETQRNKGNFPGRFSGRQFSNSRSEMNVSTLELGDSALYLCASSTTSGSNNEQFFGPGTRLTVL.

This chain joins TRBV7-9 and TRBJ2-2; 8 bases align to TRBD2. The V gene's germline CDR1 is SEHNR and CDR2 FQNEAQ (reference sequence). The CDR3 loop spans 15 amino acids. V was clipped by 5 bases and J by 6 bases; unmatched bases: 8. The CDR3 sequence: CASSVTSEVAGELFF. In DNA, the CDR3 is TGTGCCAGCAGCGTGACTAGCGAGGTGGCCGGGGAGCTGTTTTTT.

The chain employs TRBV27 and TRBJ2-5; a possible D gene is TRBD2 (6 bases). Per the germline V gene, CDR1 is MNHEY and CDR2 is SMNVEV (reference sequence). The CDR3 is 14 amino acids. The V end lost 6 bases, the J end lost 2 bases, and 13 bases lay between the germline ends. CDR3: CASSTRGNQETQYF. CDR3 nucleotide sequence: TGTGCCAGCAGCACCCGGGGGAATCAAGAGACCCAGTACTTC.

The DNA of the CDR3 is TGTGCCAGCAGCTTGGGGCAGTTCTACAATGAGCAGTTCTTC. Its protein product is CASSLGQFYNEQFF. This chain connects TRBV5-6 to TRBJ2-1; D uncertain. Per the germline V gene, CDR1 is SGHDT and CDR2 is YYEEEE. The CDR3 sequence is 14 residues long. The V end was cut by 0 bases, the J end by 3 bases, with 7 bases between.

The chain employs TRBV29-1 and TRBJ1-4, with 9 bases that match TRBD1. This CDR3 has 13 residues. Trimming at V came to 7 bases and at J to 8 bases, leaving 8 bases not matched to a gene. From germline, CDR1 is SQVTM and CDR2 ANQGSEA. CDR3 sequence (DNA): TGCAGCGCTGTAGGACAGGGGACGGAAAAACTGTTTTTT. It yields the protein CSAVGQGTEKLFF.

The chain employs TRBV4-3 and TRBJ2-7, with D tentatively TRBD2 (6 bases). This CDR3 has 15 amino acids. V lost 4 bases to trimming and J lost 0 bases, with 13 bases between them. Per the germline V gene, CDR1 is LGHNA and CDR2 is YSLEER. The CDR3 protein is CASSLLDGSSYEQYF. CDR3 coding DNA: TGCGCCAGCAGCCTCCTCGACGGGAGCTCCTACGAGCAGTACTTC.